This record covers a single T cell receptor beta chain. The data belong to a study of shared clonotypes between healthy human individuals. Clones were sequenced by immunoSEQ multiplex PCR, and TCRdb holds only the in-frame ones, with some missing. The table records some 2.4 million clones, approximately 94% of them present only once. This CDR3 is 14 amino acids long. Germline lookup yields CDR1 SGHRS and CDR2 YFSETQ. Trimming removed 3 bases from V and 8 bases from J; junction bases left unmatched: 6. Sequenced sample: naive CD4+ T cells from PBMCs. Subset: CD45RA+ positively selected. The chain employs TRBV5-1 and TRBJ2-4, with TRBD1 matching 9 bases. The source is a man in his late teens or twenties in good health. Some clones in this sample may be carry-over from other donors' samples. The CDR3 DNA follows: TGCGCCAGCAGCTCCGGGACAGGGCAGGACATTCAGTACTTC. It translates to CASSSGTGQDIQYF.